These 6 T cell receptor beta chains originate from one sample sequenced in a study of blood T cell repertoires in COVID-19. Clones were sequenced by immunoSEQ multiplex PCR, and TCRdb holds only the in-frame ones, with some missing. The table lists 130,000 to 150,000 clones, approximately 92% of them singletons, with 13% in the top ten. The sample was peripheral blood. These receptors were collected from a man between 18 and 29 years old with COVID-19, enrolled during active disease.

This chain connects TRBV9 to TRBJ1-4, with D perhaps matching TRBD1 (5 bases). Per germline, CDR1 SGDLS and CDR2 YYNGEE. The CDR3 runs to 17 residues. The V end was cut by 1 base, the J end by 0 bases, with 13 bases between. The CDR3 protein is CASSVNQGVATNEKLFF. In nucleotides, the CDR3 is TGTGCCAGCAGCGTAAATCAGGGCGTTGCAACTAATGAAAAACTGTTTTTT.

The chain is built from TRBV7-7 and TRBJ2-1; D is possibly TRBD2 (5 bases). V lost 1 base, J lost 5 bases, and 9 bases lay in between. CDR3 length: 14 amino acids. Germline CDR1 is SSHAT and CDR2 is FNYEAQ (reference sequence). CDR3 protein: CASSLGASNNEQFF. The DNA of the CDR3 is TGTGCCAGCAGCTTAGGGGCTAGCAACAATGAGCAGTTCTTC.

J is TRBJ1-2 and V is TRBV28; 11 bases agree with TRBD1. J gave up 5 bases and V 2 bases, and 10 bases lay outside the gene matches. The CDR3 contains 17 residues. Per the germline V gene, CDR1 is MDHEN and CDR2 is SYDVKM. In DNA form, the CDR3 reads TGTGCCAGCAGTTTAGGGACAGGGGGTTTTAGGGGGTATGGCTACACCTTC. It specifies CASSLGTGGFRGYGYTF.

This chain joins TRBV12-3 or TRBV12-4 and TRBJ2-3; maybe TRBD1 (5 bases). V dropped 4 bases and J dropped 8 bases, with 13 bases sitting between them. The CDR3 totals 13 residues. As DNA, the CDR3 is TGTGCCAGCAGTTCGACAGTTTTCGGTACGCAGTATTTT. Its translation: CASSSTVFGTQYF.

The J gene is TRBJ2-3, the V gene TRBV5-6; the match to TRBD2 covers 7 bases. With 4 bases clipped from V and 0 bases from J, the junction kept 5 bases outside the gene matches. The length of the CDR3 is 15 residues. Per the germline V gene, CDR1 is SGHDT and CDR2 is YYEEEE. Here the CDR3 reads CASSPRTSSTDTQYF. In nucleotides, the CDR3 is TGTGCCAGCAGCCCAAGGACTAGTAGCACAGATACGCAGTATTTT. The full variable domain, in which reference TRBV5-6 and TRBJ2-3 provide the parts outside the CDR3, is DAGVTQSPTHLIKTRGQQVTLRCSPKSGHDTVSWYQQALGQGPQFIFQYYEEEERQRGNFPDRFSGHQFPNYSSELNVNALLLGDSALYLCASSPRTSSTDTQYFGPGTRLTVL.

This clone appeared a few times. The CDR3 loop reads CASSQTYSTGMNTGELFF. DNA for the CDR3: TGTGCCAGCAGTCAGACCTACTCGACAGGCATGAACACCGGGGAGCTGTTTTTT. The J gene is TRBJ2-2, the V gene TRBV6-6; possible D gene TRBD1, 6 bases. There are 18 residues in the CDR3. Germline CDR1 and CDR2: MNHNY and SVGAGI (reference sequence). Trimming removed 5 bases from V and 1 base from J, with 20 bases in between.